The 22 T cell receptor beta chains in this list originate from one sample, sequenced in a study of CD8 T cells in ankylosing spondylitis. Each CDR3 protein gets one entry after TCRdb re-called the 5' RACE reads with MiXCR. The sample lists about 340,000 distinct CDR3 sequences, approximately 15% seen once, with 1.1% in the top ten. What was sequenced was blood, either unsorted or a sorted T cell fraction (not recorded which). The receptors were gathered from a male donor with ankylosing spondylitis or in good health (not recorded which).

This clonotype turned up a few times. The gene calls are TRBV29-1 and TRBJ1-4; D is undetermined. V lost 6 bases and J lost 1, with 9 bases in between. The CDR3 consists of 13 residues. Per germline, CDR1 SQVTM and CDR2 ANQGSEA. The CDR3 region has the DNA TGCAGCGTCCCGGGAGGAACTAATGAAAAACTGTTTTTT. It yields the protein CSVPGGTNEKLFF.

This chain uses TRBV12-3 or TRBV12-4 with TRBJ2-1; tentative D call: TRBD1 (5 bases). The V end was cut by 2 bases, the J end by 8 bases, with 16 bases between. The length of the CDR3 is 15 residues. CDR3 sequence (DNA): TGTGCCAGCAGTTTAACGGGTAGGGGTAGGCATGAGCAGTTCTTC. Protein: CASSLTGRGRHEQFF.

This clonotype was observed a handful of times. J is TRBJ2-2 and V is TRBV29-1, with 7 bases lining up with TRBD2. Losses at the gene ends were 7 bases for V and 5 bases for J; bases not matched to a gene: 7. CDR3 size: 13 residues. Germline V gives CDR1 SQVTM, CDR2 ANQGSEA. CDR3: CSAISGGTGELFF. CDR3 nucleotides: TGCAGCGCTATCTCGGGGGGTACCGGGGAGCTGTTTTTT.

The chain links TRBV9 to TRBJ2-7, with 10 bases aligning to TRBD1. The CDR3 runs 15 residues. Germline values: CDR1 SGDLS, CDR2 YYNGEE. V lost 0 bases, J lost 2 bases, and 2 bases stayed unmatched. CDR3 in DNA: TGTGCCAGCAGCGTAGGACAGGGGGCCCCCTACGAGCAGTACTTC. It translates to CASSVGQGAPYEQYF.

At least ten counts were recorded for this clonotype. The chain combines TRBV5-1 with TRBJ1-6; no firm D call. The CDR3 spans 13 residues. V was shortened by 2 bases and J by 14 bases, with 14 bases between the two germline ends. Germline loops: CDR1 SGHRS, CDR2 YFSETQ. The CDR3 nucleotides read TGCGCCAGCAGCTTCGAGGACCTGGGCACCCTCCACTTT. Its protein is CASSFEDLGTLHF.

This clonotype was seen ten or more times. The chain couples TRBV20-1 to TRBJ2-1, with TRBD2 matching over 8 bases. The J segment lost 12 bases and the V segment lost 3 bases, leaving 10 bases of the junction unmatched. The germline gives CDR1 DFQATT, CDR2 SNEGSKA (reference sequence). The CDR3 has 13 amino acids. The CDR3 here is CSASASGRRRQFF. For the CDR3, the DNA is TGCAGTGCTAGTGCTAGCGGGCGCCGCCGGCAGTTCTTC.

The chain couples TRBV7-9 to TRBJ2-7, with unresolved D. CDR1 and CDR2 (germline): SEHNR, FQNEAQ (reference sequence). The CDR3 has 14 residues. The ends were cut back, 4 bases at V and 4 bases at J, with 14 bases in the middle. CDR3 in amino acids: CASSSAGQRYEQYF. The CDR3 DNA reads TGTGCCAGCAGCTCGGCTGGGCAAAGGTACGAGCAGTACTTC.

This clonotype was counted between two and nine times. The chain has TRBV5-5 and TRBJ1-1; D gene unclear. Germline V lookup: CDR1 SGHKS, CDR2 YYEKEE (reference sequence). V gave up 1 base and J gave up 0 bases, with 7 bases separating them. This CDR3 comprises 14 residues. The CDR3 coding sequence is TGTGCCAGCAGCTTGTTACTCATGAACACTGAAGCTTTCTTT. Its translation: CASSLLLMNTEAFF.

This clonotype was counted between two and nine times. The CDR3 reads CASSFGRSGTGELFF. Here the CDR3 DNA reads TGTGCCAGCAGTTTCGGACGATCGGGCACCGGGGAGCTGTTTTTT. This chain connects TRBV12-3 or TRBV12-4 to TRBJ2-2; D gene uncertain. V lost 3 bases and J lost 4, with 12 bases in between. The CDR3 extends over 15 amino acids.

This clonotype has ten or more counts. The chain recombines TRBV9 with TRBJ2-1; 7 bases are a match to TRBD2. The CDR3 consists of 15 residues. V lost 4 bases to trimming and J lost 4 bases; unmatched junction nucleotides: 8. From germline, CDR1 is SGDLS and CDR2 YYNGEE. The CDR3 region is CASSLTGLTYNEQFF. The CDR3 DNA sequence: TGTGCCAGCAGCCTTACGGGACTAACGTACAATGAGCAGTTCTTC.

This clonotype turned up a few times. J is TRBJ2-3 and V is TRBV7-8; no clear D. Trimming removed 5 bases at V and 7 bases at J, with 10 bases between. The CDR3 is 12 residues long. Looked up from germline, CDR1 is SGHVS and CDR2 is FQNEAQ. The CDR3, as DNA: TGTGCCAGCAGCCCCGTTCATAATACGCAGTATTTT. Protein product: CASSPVHNTQYF.

The V call is TRBV12-3 or TRBV12-4, the J call TRBJ2-4; D gene uncertain. The CDR3 spans 17 residues. The germline V and J ends were trimmed by 5 bases and 0 bases, with 17 bases remaining between them. CDR3 sequence (DNA): TGTGCCAGCAGTCCTCGAAGGGAAAGGGTAGCCAAAAACATTCAGTACTTC. This encodes CASSPRRERVAKNIQYF.

Note on this clonotype: At one end the junction does not follow the germline gene, possibly because of a read error. The rearrangement uses TRBV3-1 and TRBJ1-1; D might be TRBD1 (5 bases). In germline, CDR1 is LGHDT, CDR2 YNNKEL (reference sequence). The CDR3 is made up of 14 amino acids. The CDR3 loop is CASSPQTLGTEALF. The CDR3 bases are TGTGCCAGCAGCCCACAGACTCTTGGGACTGAAGCTCTCTTT. The whole variable domain, filled in from reference TRBV3-1 and TRBJ1-1, reads DTAVSQTPKYLVTQMGNDKSIKCEQNLGHDTMYWYKQDSKKFLKIMFSYNNKELIINETVPNRFSPKSPDKAHLNLHINSLELGDSAVYFCASSPQTLGTEALFGQGTRLTVV.

This clonotype has more than one count but fewer than ten. The chain has TRBV6-2 or TRBV6-3 and TRBJ2-3, with 10 positions matching TRBD2. Per germline, CDR1 MNHEY and CDR2 SVGEGT. The CDR3 sequence is 16 residues long. Trimming took 4 bases from V and 3 from J; bases not matched to a gene: 7. DNA for the CDR3: TGTGCCAGCAGTTCCGGAGCGGGAGGGCCGACAGATACGCAGTATTTT. The encoded protein is CASSSGAGGPTDTQYF.

This clonotype showed up just a few times. This chain connects TRBV4-1 to TRBJ2-7, with D hard to call. The CDR3 has 16 residues. The ends were cut back, 3 bases at V and 2 bases at J, with 17 bases in the middle. The germline V gene encodes CDR1 MGHRA and CDR2 YSYEKL. CDR3 coding DNA: TGCGCCAGCAGCCAGACCCCGTCGGCCTCGACCTACGAGCAGTACTTC. Amino acid sequence: CASSQTPSASTYEQYF.

This clonotype occurred many times. The chain joins TRBV20-1 to TRBJ2-7; possible D gene TRBD1, 5 bases. Per the germline V gene, CDR1 is DFQATT and CDR2 is SNEGSKA (reference sequence). V shed 5 bases and J shed 0 bases, with 17 bases lying between them. CDR3 length: 15 amino acids. The chain's CDR3 is CSAFITTATSYEQYF. In DNA form, the CDR3 reads TGCAGTGCTTTCATTACGACAGCGACCTCCTACGAGCAGTACTTC.

This clonotype was recorded at least ten times. This chain links TRBV12-3 or TRBV12-4 with TRBJ2-1; weak D call: TRBD1 (5 bases). V was clipped by 3 bases and J by 2 bases, with 11 bases between them. The CDR3 is made up of 15 amino acids. CDR3 sequence (DNA): TGTGCCAGCAGTTTTAGGGGCGTCCCCTACAATGAGCAGTTCTTC. It translates to CASSFRGVPYNEQFF.

In this sample, this clonotype turned up a few times. The chain employs TRBV6-1 and TRBJ1-1, with a weak D call TRBD1 (5 bases). Germline lookup yields CDR1 MNHNS and CDR2 SASEGT. CDR3 length: 15 amino acids. V shed 0 bases and J shed 4 bases, with 12 bases lying between them. CDR3 amino acids: CASSEARGKGTEAFF. DNA for the CDR3: TGTGCCAGCAGTGAAGCGCGGGGGAAGGGCACTGAAGCTTTCTTT.

This clonotype was detected only a few times. The CDR3: CASRILPSGLISNTEAFF. The CDR3 DNA reads as TGTGCCAGCAGAATCCTACCCTCGGGGCTGATTTCGAACACTGAAGCTTTCTTT. This chain uses TRBV12-3 or TRBV12-4 with TRBJ1-1; the D gene is possibly TRBD1 (5 bases). Deletions cut 6 bases from V and 1 base from J, with 24 bases between. The CDR3 is made up of 18 amino acids.

In this sample, this clonotype turned up a few times. The chain joins TRBV11-2 to TRBJ2-1, with D hard to call. Trimming took 0 bases from V and 4 from J, leaving 13 bases between them. Germline V lookup: CDR1 SGHAT, CDR2 FQNNGV. The CDR3 totals 16 residues. CDR3 DNA sequence: TGTGCCAGCAGCTTAGATCTAGGCGGACCTTACAATGAGCAGTTCTTC. This gives the protein CASSLDLGGPYNEQFF.

The table lists this clonotype with a count of one. This rearrangement joins TRBV7-7 to TRBJ2-7; 7 nucleotides line up with TRBD1. This CDR3 is built from 13 residues. Trimming cost V 4 bases and J 6 bases; bases outside gene matches: 6. Germline values: CDR1 SSHAT, CDR2 FNYEAQ (reference sequence). The CDR3 DNA reads TGTGCCAGCAGCTCCGACAGGGCTCGCGAGCAGTACTTC. Amino acid sequence: CASSSDRAREQYF.

This clonotype came up many times. The V gene is TRBV29-1, the J gene TRBJ1-1; no definite D call. V was clipped by 7 bases and J by 0 bases, with 9 bases between them. The CDR3 spans 12 residues. The germline CDR1 and CDR2 sequences are SQVTM and ANQGSEA. DNA of the CDR3: TGCAGCGCCGGACGCCTGAACACTGAAGCTTTCTTT. It yields the protein CSAGRLNTEAFF.